The 22 T cell receptor beta chains in this list originate from one sample, sequenced in a study of regulatory T cells in long-lasting Graves disease (dated by TCRdb to the early 2020s). Library prep was done by multiplex PCR. Sequencing used an Illumina HiSeq 4000. CDR3 regions were amplified by Arm-PCR with iRepertoire HTBI primers to construct TCR beta libraries. TCRdb reanalyzed the raw reads on its own, using fastp at Q25 for trimming and MiXCR for clone calling, and kept in-frame beta chains. Rows merge per CDR3 protein into single entries with the most common DNA and genes. This sample gives about 310,000 distinct CDR3 sequences in total; 18% of them show up just once. The top ten constitute about 38% of the sample. According to the study, the label for this sample's time point signals: newly diagnosed GD, antithyroid drugs for less than 3 months. RNA was extracted from PBMCs in TRIzol for both TCR sequencing and RNA sequencing.

The sequences come from peripheral blood mononuclear cells (PBMCs), collected at new diagnosis, from a patient treated with antithyroid drugs. Receptors were obtained from a female donor with Graves disease.

In its sample, this clonotype was seen a few times. The chain links TRBV19 to TRBJ2-1, with 7 bases lining up with TRBD2. The CDR3 contains 16 residues. V trimming: 5 bases; J trimming: 2 bases; junction bases outside the gene matches: 9. Germline V gene sequence: CDR1 LNHDA, CDR2 SQIVND (reference sequence). The CDR3 nucleotides read TGTGCCAGTAGTCTTCACCGGGACTACCCCTACAATGAGCAGTTCTTC. Translation gives CASSLHRDYPYNEQFF.

The table lists this clonotype with many counts. The CDR3 reads CASSQEASSYNEQFF. Written as DNA, the CDR3 is TGTGCCAGCAGCCAAGAAGCCAGCTCCTACAATGAGCAGTTCTTC. The chain recombines TRBV3-1 with TRBJ2-1, with D unresolved. The germline V gene has CDR1 LGHDT and CDR2 YNNKEL (reference sequence). The V end lost 0 bases, the J end lost 0 bases, and 6 bases lay between the germline ends. This CDR3 spans 15 amino acids.

This clonotype was observed at least ten times. The J gene is TRBJ2-7, the V gene TRBV28, with 7 bases identical to TRBD1. The germline V gene encodes CDR1 MDHEN and CDR2 SYDVKM. V was clipped by 6 bases and J by 2 bases; unmatched bases: 7. This CDR3 has 14 residues. This CDR3 is CASSATGVPYEQYF. CDR3 nucleotides: TGTGCCAGCAGCGCTACAGGGGTCCCCTACGAGCAGTACTTC. The variable domain in full, with the rest retrieved from reference TRBV28 and TRBJ2-7, is DVKVTQSSRYLVKRTGEKVFLECVQDMDHENMFWYRQDPGLGLRLIYFSYDVKMKEKGDIPEGYSVSREKKERFSLILESASTNQTSMYLCASSATGVPYEQYFGPGTRLTVT.

This chain uses TRBV7-9 with TRBJ1-1, with 7 bases that match TRBD1. The junction had 12 bases not matched to a gene; V was cut back by 4 bases and J by 1 base. Germline V gene data show CDR1 as SEHNR and CDR2 as FQNEAQ (reference sequence). This CDR3 contains 17 residues. The CDR3 coding sequence is TGTGCCAGCAGCTCCCTAATGGTGGGACAGCAGAACACTGAAGCTTTCTTT. Translating gives CASSSLMVGQQNTEAFF.

The chain is built from TRBV2 and TRBJ2-7, with 8 bases identical to TRBD2. This CDR3 comprises 15 residues. V gave up 6 bases and J gave up 4 bases; unmatched junction bases: 11. Germline V gene data show CDR1 as SNHLY and CDR2 as FYNNEI. In DNA form, the CDR3 reads TGTGCCAGCAGCCAAGAGGCGGGAGGCGGGTACGAGCAGTACTTC. Translated: CASSQEAGGGYEQYF.

Regarding this clonotype: This may stem from a read error, because a much larger clone lies one nucleotide away. The J gene is TRBJ2-7, the V gene TRBV27; 9 nucleotides align to TRBD2. From germline, CDR1 is MNHEY and CDR2 SMNVEV (reference sequence). This CDR3 spans 15 amino acids. DNA of the CDR3: TGTGCCAGCAGTTTCGGTCTAGCGGGACTTAGTGAGCGGTACTTC. This encodes CASSFGLAGLSERYF.

There are many counts of this clonotype. CDR3 nucleotide sequence: TGTGCCATGAGCAGGGATTTTGCGGAGACCCAGTACTTC. This translates into CAMSRDFAETQYF. The rearrangement uses TRBV10-3 and TRBJ2-5, with a possible D match to TRBD1 (5 bases). With 9 bases removed from V and 5 bases from J, the gap between germline ends came to 16 bases. The CDR3 totals 13 residues. CDR1 and CDR2 (germline): ENHRY, SYGVKD.

This chain connects TRBV27 to TRBJ1-4; perhaps TRBD1 as D (5 bases). V was pared by 6 bases and J by 3 bases, with 14 bases between. In germline, CDR1 is MNHEY, CDR2 SMNVEV (reference sequence). The CDR3 has 15 amino acids. CDR3 nucleotides: TGTGCCAGCAGGGGGTCAGGGACGGCTAATGAAAAACTGTTTTTT. As protein: CASRGSGTANEKLFF.

This clonotype was observed at least ten times. This sequence joins TRBV2 and TRBJ2-7; 8 nucleotides align to TRBD1. Germline V gene data show CDR1 as SNHLY and CDR2 as FYNNEI. This CDR3 is built from 14 residues. Losses at the gene ends were 4 bases for V and 3 bases for J; bases not matched to a gene: 5. CDR3 nucleotides: TGTGCCAGCAGTGGTGGACAGGGTATCTACGAGCAGTACTTC. This translates into CASSGGQGIYEQYF.

This clonotype was seen many times. This sequence joins TRBV6-2 or TRBV6-3 and TRBJ2-7, with no clear D. The CDR3 extends over 14 amino acids. V was shortened by 6 bases and J by 4 bases, with 16 bases between the two germline ends. Germline CDR1 and CDR2: MNHEY and SVGEGT. The CDR3 nucleotides are TGTGCCAGCAGGGACCTTAATAGTGGGTACGAGCAGTACTTC. Its translation is CASRDLNSGYEQYF.

A single count supports this clonotype. A far larger clone is a single base away, which makes a read error likely. The rearrangement uses TRBV7-2 and TRBJ2-5; possible D gene TRBD1, 6 bases. Germline V gives CDR1 SGHTA, CDR2 FQGNSA. The CDR3 is 14 residues long. Trimming removed 4 bases from V and 1 base from J, with 10 bases in between. The CDR3 protein is CASSSGQIQETQYF. CDR3 nucleotides: TGTGCCAGCAGCTCCGGACAGATCCAAGAGACCCAGTACTTC.

This clonotype was picked up a small number of times. Being one base from a much bigger clone, this may be a read error. The gene calls are TRBV6-2 or TRBV6-3 and TRBJ2-3, with D tentatively TRBD1 or TRBD2 (5 bases each). CDR1 is MNHEY and CDR2 is SVGEGT in the germline V gene. The CDR3 covers 14 residues. The V end was cut by 2 bases, the J end by 2 bases, with 8 bases between. The CDR3 is CASSYRDDTDTQYF. The CDR3 bases are TGTGCCAGCAGTTACCGGGACGACACAGATACGCAGTATTTT.

This clonotype was counted between two and nine times. This chain uses TRBV2 with TRBJ2-1; a possible D gene is TRBD1 (6 bases). This CDR3 contains 14 residues. The V end lost 6 bases, the J end lost 9 bases, and 18 bases lay between the germline ends. Germline V gene data show CDR1 as SNHLY and CDR2 as FYNNEI. The CDR3 sequence: CASRNWGQGSEQFF. DNA for the CDR3: TGTGCCAGCAGGAACTGGGGGCAGGGGAGTGAGCAGTTCTTC.

This clonotype appeared once. A much larger clone is a single base away; this may be a read error. The rearrangement uses TRBV9 and TRBJ2-1; 10 bases line up with TRBD1. This CDR3 has 18 amino acids. Germline loops: CDR1 SGDLS, CDR2 YYNGEE. The CDR3 coding sequence is TGTGCCAGCAGCGTAGGGTATCGAGGGACAGGGGTCTACAATGAGAAGTTCTTC. Its translation is CASSVGYRGTGVYNEKFF.

This clonotype was seen repeatedly, ten times or more. The J gene is TRBJ2-2, the V gene TRBV27, with D unclear. V was shortened by 2 bases and J by 7 bases, with 5 bases between the two germline ends. The CDR3 runs to 12 residues. Germline assignment: CDR1 MNHEY and CDR2 SMNVEV (reference sequence). CDR3 DNA sequence: TGTGCCAGCAGTTTAATCGGCGGGGAGCTGTTTTTT. Protein product: CASSLIGGELFF.

This clonotype was seen many times. The V and J genes are TRBV6-1 and TRBJ1-1; TRBD1 might be the D (6 bases). The CDR3 sequence is 13 residues long. The ends were cut back, 9 bases at V and 1 base at J, with 12 bases in the middle. CDR1 is MNHNS, CDR2 SASEGT, per germline. CDR3 region: CARKQGPNTEAFF. The CDR3 nucleotides are TGTGCCAGGAAACAGGGCCCGAACACTGAAGCTTTCTTT.

The chain joins TRBV28 to TRBJ2-3; D perhaps matches TRBD2 (6 bases). V was cut by 2 bases and J by 6 bases, with 15 bases left in between. CDR1 and CDR2 (germline): MDHEN, SYDVKM. The CDR3 consists of 15 residues. CDR3 bases: TGTGCCAGCAGTTTACCCAGCGGGCGGCGGGATACGCAGTATTTT. Translated: CASSLPSGRRDTQYF.

This clonotype was detected ten times or more. The chain recombines TRBV12-3 or TRBV12-4 with TRBJ2-3; 7 positions agree with TRBD2. V trimming: 1 base; J trimming: 2 bases; junction bases outside the gene matches: 9. The CDR3 loop spans 17 amino acids. CDR3 sequence (DNA): TGTGCCAGCAGTTTAGACGGGTTTGCGGGAGCCACAGATACGCAGTATTTT. Amino acid sequence: CASSLDGFAGATDTQYF.

Remarks on this clonotype: This likely reflects a read error, since a far larger clone is one base away. V and J are TRBV7-9 and TRBJ2-7, with TRBD2 matching over 8 bases. Germline lookup yields CDR1 SEHNR and CDR2 FQNEAQ (reference sequence). V lost 8 bases, J lost 8 bases, and 14 bases stayed unmatched. The CDR3 spans 14 residues. CDR3 in DNA: TGTGCCAGCGGGTTTAGCGGGACTTTTGACAAGCAGTACTTC. Residues: CASGFSGTFDKQYF.

The CDR3 here is CASSPSPADTAKNIQYF. CDR3 nucleotide sequence: TGTGCCAGCTCACCATCCCCCGCGGATACAGCCAAAAACATTCAGTACTTC. The chain links TRBV18 to TRBJ2-4; D gene uncertain. The V and J ends lost 2 bases and 0 bases respectively, with 14 bases between them. The CDR3 is 17 residues long. Looked up from germline, CDR1 is KGHSH and CDR2 is LQKENI.

The genes are TRBV28 and TRBJ1-2, with D unclear. Germline-derived CDR1 and CDR2 are MDHEN and SYDVKM. The CDR3 loop spans 14 amino acids. With 5 bases removed from V and 1 base from J, the gap between germline ends came to 11 bases. In DNA, the CDR3 is TGTGCCAGCAGTAGGCCAGCCAGTAACTATGGCTACACCTTC. Residues: CASSRPASNYGYTF.

V is TRBV28 and J is TRBJ2-4, with 7 bases aligning to TRBD1. Unmatched junction bases numbered 5, after V lost 11 bases and J lost 4 bases. The CDR3 has 12 residues. In germline, CDR1 is MDHEN, CDR2 SYDVKM. CDR3 residues: CASGTAKNIQYF. The CDR3 region has the DNA TGTGCCTCCGGGACAGCAAAAAACATTCAGTACTTC.